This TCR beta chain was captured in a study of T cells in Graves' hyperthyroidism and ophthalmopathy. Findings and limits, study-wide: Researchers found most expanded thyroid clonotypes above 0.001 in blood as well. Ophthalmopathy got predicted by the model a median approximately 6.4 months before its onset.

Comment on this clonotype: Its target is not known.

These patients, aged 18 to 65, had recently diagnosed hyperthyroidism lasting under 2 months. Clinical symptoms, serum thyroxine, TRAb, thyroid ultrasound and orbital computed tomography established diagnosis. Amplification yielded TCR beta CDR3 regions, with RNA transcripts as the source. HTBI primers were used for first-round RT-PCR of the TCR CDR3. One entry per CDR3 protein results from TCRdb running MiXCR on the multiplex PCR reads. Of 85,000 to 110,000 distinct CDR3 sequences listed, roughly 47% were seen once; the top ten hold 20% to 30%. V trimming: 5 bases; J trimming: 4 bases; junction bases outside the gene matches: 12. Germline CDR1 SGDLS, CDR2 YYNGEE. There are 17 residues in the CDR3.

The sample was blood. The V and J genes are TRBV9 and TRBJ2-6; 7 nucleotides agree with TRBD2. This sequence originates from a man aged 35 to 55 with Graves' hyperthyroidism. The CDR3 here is CASRRKGRDSGANVLTF. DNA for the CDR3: TGTGCCAGCAGGCGTAAGGGGAGGGACTCCGGGGCCAACGTCCTGACTTTC.